This T cell receptor (beta chain) comes out of a study of T cells in Graves' hyperthyroidism and ophthalmopathy. PBMCs were sourced from 9 to 10 ml fresh peripheral blood. The CDR3 has 15 residues. The ends lost 6 bases at V and 4 bases at J; junction bases unmatched: 5. Using RNA transcripts as the source, TCR beta CDR3 regions were amplified. Researchers ran a first-round RT-PCR on the TCR CDR3 using the HTBI primer set. TCRdb passed the multiplex PCR reads through MiXCR, listing each CDR3 protein once. The table shows approximately 300,000 distinct CDR3 sequences, with approximately 17% occurring only once. This clonotype came up many times.

The chain links TRBV12-3 or TRBV12-4 to TRBJ2-3; 12 nucleotides match TRBD2. The clonotype was recovered from a man younger than 40 with Graves' hyperthyroidism. Source material: blood. The CDR3 sequence: CASSPTSGGSDTQYF. The CDR3 DNA sequence: TGTGCCAGCAGCCCGACTAGCGGGGGCTCAGATACGCAGTATTTT.